The 2 T cell receptor beta chains presented below share a single source sample, sequenced in a study of Ad26.COV2.S vaccination and SARS-CoV-2 variants. The method was immunoSEQ multiplex PCR; TCRdb's version includes in-frame clones alone and lacks a portion of them. This table has roughly 140,000 clones, 86% appearing once. The sample was peripheral blood, taken after recovery from COVID-19. Receptors were obtained from a human donor who had recovered from COVID-19.

This CDR3 reads CASSFQGAYEQYF. The CDR3 nucleotides read TGTGCCAGCAGTTTCCAGGGGGCTTACGAGCAGTACTTC. The gene calls are TRBV27 and TRBJ2-7, with 8 bases aligning to TRBD1. The CDR3 runs to 13 residues. Germline CDR1 and CDR2: MNHEY and SMNVEV (reference sequence). The ends lost 3 bases at V and 4 bases at J; junction bases unmatched: 2.

The chain couples TRBV28 to TRBJ2-7, with TRBD1 matching 8 bases. The CDR3 length is 14 residues. The V segment lost 3 bases and the J segment 2 bases; nucleotides outside the gene matches: 3. Germline V CDR1 and CDR2: MDHEN, SYDVKM. CDR3 protein: CASSFGTGAYEQYF. CDR3 bases: TGTGCCAGCAGTTTCGGGACAGGAGCCTACGAGCAGTACTTC.